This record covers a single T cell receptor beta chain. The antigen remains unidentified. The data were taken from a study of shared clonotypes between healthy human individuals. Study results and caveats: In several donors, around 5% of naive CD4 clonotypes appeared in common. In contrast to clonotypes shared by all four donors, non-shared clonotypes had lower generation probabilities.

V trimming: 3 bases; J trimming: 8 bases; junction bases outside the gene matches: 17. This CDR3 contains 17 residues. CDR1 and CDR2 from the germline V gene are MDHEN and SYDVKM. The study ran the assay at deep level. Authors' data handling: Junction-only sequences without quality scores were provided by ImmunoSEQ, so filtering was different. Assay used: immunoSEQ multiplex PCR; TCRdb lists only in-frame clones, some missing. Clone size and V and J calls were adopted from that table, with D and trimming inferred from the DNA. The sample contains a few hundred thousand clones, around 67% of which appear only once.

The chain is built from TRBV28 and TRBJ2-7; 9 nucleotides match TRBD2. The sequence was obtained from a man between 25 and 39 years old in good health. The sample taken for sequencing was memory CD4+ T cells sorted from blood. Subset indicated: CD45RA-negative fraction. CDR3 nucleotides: TGTGCCAGCAGTTTCTACGGAAGTCTAGCGGGGCGACTTCAGCAGTACTTC. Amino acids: CASSFYGSLAGRLQQYF.